Listed here are 21 T cell receptor beta chains from one sample, sequenced in a study of blood T cell repertoires in COVID-19. This table comes from immunoSEQ multiplex PCR, and its TCRdb copy is limited to in-frame clones, with some not included. The sample lists about 240,000 clones, approximately 83% occurring once. Source material: peripheral blood. These receptors originate from a woman in her twenties or thirties who had recovered from COVID-19.

In its sample, this clone was seen once. The chain is built from TRBV16 and TRBJ1-5, with D unclear. This CDR3 is built from 16 residues. Looked up from germline, CDR1 is KGHSY and CDR2 is FQNENV. Trimming left V 2 bases short and J 4 bases short, with 15 bases between. The CDR3: CASSQGRGGSNQPQHF. The CDR3 DNA reads TGTGCCAGCAGCCAAGGTCGCGGAGGGTCAAATCAGCCCCAGCATTTT.

This chain uses TRBV11-2 with TRBJ2-7, with 11 bases fitting TRBD1. Germline CDR1 is SGHAT and CDR2 is FQNNGV. J gave up 3 bases and V 4 bases, and 8 bases lay outside the gene matches. The CDR3 is made up of 16 amino acids. CDR3 sequence: CASSYQSGTGGYEQYF. As DNA, the CDR3 is TGTGCCAGCAGCTACCAATCCGGGACAGGGGGCTACGAGCAGTACTTC.

This sequence joins TRBV4-2 and TRBJ2-5, with a tentative D call TRBD2 (5 bases). CDR1 is LGHNA, CDR2 YNFKEQ, per germline. This CDR3 spans 14 amino acids. V shed 1 base and J shed 7 bases, with 13 bases lying between them. CDR3 bases: TGTGCCAGCAGCCAAGGAGGTGGTGCGGGGACCCAGTACTTC. Protein product: CASSQGGGAGTQYF.

The chain links TRBV4-2 to TRBJ1-3; tentative D call: TRBD1 (5 bases). The germline V and J ends were trimmed by 4 bases and 4 bases, with 20 bases remaining between them. Germline V gene sequence: CDR1 LGHNA, CDR2 YNFKEQ. The CDR3 consists of 17 residues. The CDR3 region is CASSPPGAQPTGNTIYF. Here the CDR3 DNA reads TGTGCCAGCAGCCCCCCTGGGGCCCAGCCGACCGGAAACACCATATATTTT.

This clone occurred once. The gene calls are TRBV7-9 and TRBJ2-7; 11 bases match TRBD2. V was clipped by 5 bases and J by 4 bases; unmatched bases: 7. The germline gives CDR1 SEHNR, CDR2 FQNEAQ (reference sequence). The CDR3 has 15 amino acids. The CDR3: CASSTRLAGIYEQYF. The CDR3 DNA is TGTGCCAGCAGCACTCGACTAGCGGGGATATACGAGCAGTACTTC.

The chain recombines TRBV4-1 with TRBJ1-4; D is undetermined. The CDR3 is made up of 19 amino acids. V was clipped by 0 bases and J by 0 bases, with 17 bases between them. Germline V gene sequence: CDR1 MGHRA, CDR2 YSYEKL. The CDR3 spells CASSQEVLWAGATNEKLFF. The CDR3 DNA reads TGCGCCAGCAGCCAAGAAGTCTTATGGGCAGGTGCAACTAATGAAAAACTGTTTTTT.

V is TRBV19 and J is TRBJ2-7; 9 positions agree with TRBD1. CDR3 length: 15 amino acids. Germline V CDR1 and CDR2: LNHDA, SQIVND (reference sequence). The trim removed 5 bases at V and 2 bases at J, leaving 7 bases unmatched. CDR3 sequence reads: CASSFGQGTTYEQYF. DNA for the CDR3: TGTGCCAGTAGTTTCGGACAGGGGACAACCTACGAGCAGTACTTC.

J is TRBJ2-7 and V is TRBV7-9, with D maybe TRBD1 (6 bases). Germline V CDR1 and CDR2: SEHNR, FQNEAQ (reference sequence). V dropped 4 bases and J dropped 2 bases, with 15 bases sitting between them. The CDR3 has 15 residues. The CDR3: CASSSPSTGTYEQYF. The CDR3 coding sequence is TGTGCCAGCAGCTCCCCTTCGACAGGTACCTACGAGCAGTACTTC.

CDR3 residues: CASSSGLTGSRTEAFF. In DNA form, the CDR3 reads TGTGCCAGCAGCTCCGGTCTGACAGGGTCCAGGACTGAAGCTTTCTTT. The gene calls are TRBV5-4 and TRBJ1-1; 7 positions match TRBD1. CDR3 size: 16 residues. Germline V CDR1 and CDR2: SGHNT, YYREEE (reference sequence). V dropped 3 bases and J dropped 5; count of bases not matched to a gene: 13. The variable domain in full, with the rest retrieved from reference TRBV5-4 and TRBJ1-1, is ETGVTQSPTHLIKTRGQQVTLRCSSQSGHNTVSWYQQALGQGPQFIFQYYREEENGRGNFPPRFSGLQFPNYSSELNVNALELDDSALYLCASSSGLTGSRTEAFFGQGTRLTVV.

The rearrangement links TRBV21-1 to TRBJ2-7; the table's D call, TRBD1, was not checked against the DNA. TRBV21-1 is flagged as a pseudogene. The CDR3 covers 15 residues. The DNA of the CDR3 is TGTGCCAGCAGCTCCCGTCCTGGACAGGCCTACGAGCAGTACTTC. It encodes CASSSRPGQAYEQYF.

The V call is TRBV6-5, the J call TRBJ1-2; D remains ambiguous. The CDR3 length is 15 residues. V lost 6 bases and J 4 bases, leaving 18 bases between the germline ends. The germline gives CDR1 MNHEY, CDR2 SVGAGI. The CDR3 loop reads CASRPPSEGTYGYTF. CDR3 in DNA: TGTGCCAGCAGACCCCCCTCGGAGGGAACCTATGGCTACACCTTC.

Worth noting for this clone: Different DNA sequences within this sample yield the same CDR3. The genes are TRBV5-4 and TRBJ1-1, with TRBD1 matching over 9 bases. The CDR3 spans 14 residues. V was clipped by 4 bases and J by 1 base; unmatched bases: 2. Germline CDR1 SGHNT, CDR2 YYREEE (reference sequence). The CDR3 DNA reads as TGTGCCAGCAGCCCGGGACAGGGGAACACTGAAGCTTTCTTT. This gives the protein CASSPGQGNTEAFF.

This CDR3 reads CASSLVSISGTRHNEQFF. The CDR3 nucleotides read TGTGCCAGCAGCTTAGTTTCAATTTCCGGGACTCGGCACAATGAGCAGTTCTTC. This chain uses TRBV7-8 with TRBJ2-1; D possibly corresponds to TRBD2 (6 bases). Trimming shortened V by 1 base and J by 5 bases, and 21 bases separated the two germline ends. The germline V gene encodes CDR1 SGHVS and CDR2 FQNEAQ. The CDR3 totals 18 residues.

This clone was picked up many times. This chain connects TRBV6-2 or TRBV6-3 to TRBJ2-7, with 8 bases that match TRBD2. V was clipped by 2 bases and J by 7 bases; unmatched bases: 13. Per germline, CDR1 MNHEY and CDR2 SVGEGT. The CDR3 runs to 16 residues. CDR3 protein: CASSYRPAGAEGEQYF. For the CDR3, the DNA is TGTGCCAGCAGTTACCGGCCAGCGGGGGCAGAGGGGGAGCAGTACTTC.

The J gene is TRBJ1-2, the V gene TRBV3-1 (or the pseudogene TRBV3-2), with 10 positions matching TRBD1. The V segment lost 3 bases and the J segment 8 bases; nucleotides outside the gene matches: 12. The germline gives CDR1 LGHDT, CDR2 YNNKEL (reference sequence). The CDR3 covers 16 residues. The CDR3 region is CASSQVPTGGSEGYTF. CDR3 sequence (DNA): TGTGCCAGCAGCCAGGTCCCGACAGGGGGCTCGGAGGGCTACACCTTC.

The rearrangement links TRBV7-8 to TRBJ2-7; 10 bases fit TRBD1. This CDR3 has 18 residues. Trimming removed 4 bases from V and 4 bases from J; junction bases left unmatched: 16. Germline CDR1 reads SGHVS; CDR2 reads FQNEAQ. Here the CDR3 DNA reads TGTGCCAGCAGCTCCCCAGACTACAGACAGGGGGCAGGGTACGAGCAGTACTTC. Protein: CASSSPDYRQGAGYEQYF.

The V gene is TRBV9, the J gene TRBJ2-1, with 9 bases identical to TRBD1. CDR1 SGDLS and CDR2 YYNGEE come from the germline V gene. This CDR3 has 16 residues. With V trimmed by 0 bases and J by 8 bases, 9 bases remained unmatched. CDR3 sequence: CASSVGGDRAAYEQFF. For the CDR3, the DNA is TGTGCCAGCAGCGTAGGAGGGGACAGGGCAGCTTATGAGCAGTTCTTC.

This rearrangement joins TRBV7-9 to TRBJ1-2; the D is unclear. The germline gives CDR1 SEHNR, CDR2 FQNEAQ (reference sequence). With 5 bases removed from V and 8 bases from J, the gap between germline ends came to 6 bases. The CDR3 is 10 residues long. CDR3 region: CASSPVGYTF. The CDR3 nucleotides read TGTGCCAGCAGCCCGGTAGGCTACACCTTC.

This clone has at least ten counts. The V gene is TRBV6-5, the J gene TRBJ1-1; the D gene is possibly TRBD1 (6 bases). CDR1 and CDR2 (germline): MNHEY, SVGAGI. The CDR3 sequence is 13 residues long. Trimming left V 4 bases short and J 6 bases short, with 12 bases between. CDR3 residues: CASSSRGQPEAFF. The CDR3 coding sequence is TGTGCCAGCAGTTCCCGTGGACAGCCTGAAGCTTTCTTT.

The V and J genes are TRBV5-5 and TRBJ2-2; D is uncertain. The germline V and J ends were trimmed by 3 bases and 5 bases, with 20 bases remaining between them. Germline values: CDR1 SGHKS, CDR2 YYEKEE (reference sequence). The CDR3 runs 17 residues. CDR3 bases: TGTGCCAGCAGCTCGTCCCCGGGTCCGCCACGAACCGGGGAGCTGTTTTTT. Its translation is CASSSSPGPPRTGELFF.

This chain links TRBV5-1 with TRBJ2-5; tentatively, D is TRBD1 (6 bases). CDR3 length equals 13 residues. The germline V gene encodes CDR1 SGHRS and CDR2 YFSETQ. Trimming left V 3 bases short and J 3 bases short, with 9 bases between. For the CDR3, the DNA is TGCGCCAGCAGCTCGACAGGTGAAGAGACCCAGTACTTC. Translating gives CASSSTGEETQYF.